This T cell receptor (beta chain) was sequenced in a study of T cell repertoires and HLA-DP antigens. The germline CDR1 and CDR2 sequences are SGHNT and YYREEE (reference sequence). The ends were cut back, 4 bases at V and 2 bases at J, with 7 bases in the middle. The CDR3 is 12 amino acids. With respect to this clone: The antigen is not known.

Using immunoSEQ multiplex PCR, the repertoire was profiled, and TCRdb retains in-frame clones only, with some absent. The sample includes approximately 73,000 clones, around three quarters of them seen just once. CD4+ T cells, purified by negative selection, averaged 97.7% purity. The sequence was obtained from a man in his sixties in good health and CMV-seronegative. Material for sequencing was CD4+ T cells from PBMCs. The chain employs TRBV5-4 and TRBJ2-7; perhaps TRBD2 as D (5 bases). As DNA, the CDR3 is TGTGCCAGCAGCGAGGGCGCCTACGAGCAGTACTTC. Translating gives CASSEGAYEQYF.